The sequence of this TCR beta chain was determined in a study of blood T cell repertoires in COVID-19. Looking at the study overall: Researchers got acute and convalescent COVID-19 samples from the United States, Italy and Spain.

The study assigned cohorts using participant-reported clinical history. Original handling: Counts of nucleated cells, estimated from reference gene primer amplification, were obtained. Sequencing used immunoSEQ multiplex PCR; TCRdb keeps in-frame clones, though not all of them. V and J calls and clone size are given by that table; D and trimming were obtained from the DNA. The data show 290,000 or so clones, nearly 90% seen once. Trimming cost V 3 bases and J 7 bases; bases outside gene matches: 6. The CDR3 runs 15 residues. Germline V gene lookup returns CDR1 LNHDA and CDR2 SQIVND (reference sequence).

This chain connects TRBV19 to TRBJ1-6; TRBD1 matches at 7 bases. Sequenced sample: PBMCs or T cells enriched from blood (not recorded which). This receptor was taken from a woman aged 18-29 years with acute COVID-19. CDR3 sequence: CASSMKGALNSPLHF. The CDR3 bases are TGTGCCAGTAGTATGAAGGGGGCATTAAATTCACCCCTCCACTTT.